This T cell receptor (beta chain) was obtained from a study of beta chain features in type 1 diabetes. Overall study results and limits: Across all four CD4+ subsets, people with type 1 diabetes showed modestly shorter TCRB CDR3s.

Of note for this clone: Its antigen is currently unknown.

Since all of the isolated RNA was reverse transcribed, expressed TCRB transcripts were what got sequenced. Using immunoSEQ multiplex PCR, the repertoire was profiled, and TCRdb retains in-frame clones only, with some absent. The sample shows about 700,000 clones, about an eighth of them seen only once. The sample was naive CD4+ T cells from blood. The sequence came from a man between 18 and 35 years old with type 1 diabetes.

CDR3 amino acids: CASSEFTRDRGFAFF. The CDR3 DNA is TGTGCCAGCAGTGAATTCACCCGGGACAGGGGGTTTGCTTTCTTT. The chain carries TRBV25-1 and TRBJ1-1; 11 bases map to TRBD1. The germline gives CDR1 MGHDK, CDR2 SYGVNS. CDR3 length equals 15 residues. V lost 1 base and J lost 11; bases outside the gene matches: 9.